Below, 17 T cell receptor beta chains from the same sample are listed, as sequenced in a study of cytomegalovirus exposure and HLA in healthy donors. PCR involved 60 Vbeta and 13 Jbeta primers. Assay used: immunoSEQ multiplex PCR; TCRdb lists only in-frame clones, some missing. The table lists 110,000 to 150,000 clones, 65% to 80% of them singletons. Sequenced input: PBMCs. These receptor sequences come from a woman under 40 in good health and CMV-seronegative.

The rearrangement links TRBV7-9 to TRBJ2-5; no firm D call. Germline CDR1 reads SEHNR; CDR2 reads FQNEAQ (reference sequence). This CDR3 contains 14 residues. V was shortened by 3 bases and J by 4 bases, with 12 bases between the two germline ends. The CDR3 loop reads CASSFLANGETQYF. The CDR3 DNA reads as TGTGCCAGCAGCTTCCTTGCGAATGGAGAGACCCAGTACTTC.

The chain joins TRBV7-8 to TRBJ1-5; tentatively, D is TRBD1 (6 bases). CDR1 and CDR2 (germline): SGHVS, FQNEAQ. CDR3 length: 15 amino acids. Trimming took 5 bases from V and 4 from J, leaving 15 bases between them. The CDR3 protein is CASSRDRFGNQPQHF. CDR3 in DNA: TGTGCCAGCAGCCGAGACAGGTTTGGAAATCAGCCCCAGCATTTT. Drawing the rest from reference TRBV7-8 and TRBJ1-5, the complete variable domain is GAGVSQSPRYKVAKRGQDVALRCDPISGHVSLFWYQQALGQGPEFLTYFQNEAQLDKSGLPSDRFFAERPEGSVSTLKIQRTQQEDSAVYLCASSRDRFGNQPQHFGDGTRLSIL.

The chain joins TRBV5-1 to TRBJ1-2; D perhaps matches TRBD1 (6 bases). This CDR3 contains 13 residues. Germline CDR1 and CDR2: SGHRS and YFSETQ. Trimming took 0 bases from V and 7 from J, leaving 10 bases between them. The CDR3 DNA reads TGCGCCAGCAGCTTGGGTCAGGGGCGTGGCTACACCTTC. Amino acid sequence: CASSLGQGRGYTF.

This clone was picked up a small number of times. The chain employs TRBV6-6 and TRBJ2-5; 7 positions match TRBD1. The germline V gene encodes CDR1 MNHNY and CDR2 SVGAGI (reference sequence). The CDR3 is 15 residues long. Unmatched junction bases numbered 7, after V lost 5 bases and J lost 1 base. The CDR3 sequence: CASSQTRTGQETQYF. Written as DNA, the CDR3 is TGTGCCAGCAGTCAAACCCGGACAGGCCAAGAGACCCAGTACTTC.

The chain links TRBV19 to TRBJ1-1, with 7 bases identical to TRBD1. The ends lost 5 bases at V and 5 bases at J; junction bases unmatched: 8. This CDR3 is 14 amino acids long. Germline CDR1 is LNHDA and CDR2 is SQIVND (reference sequence). For the CDR3, the DNA is TGTGCCAGTAGTGATGACAGGGTTCGGACTGAAGCTTTCTTT. It codes for CASSDDRVRTEAFF.

This clone was counted a few times. The chain joins TRBV12-5 to TRBJ1-5; D is possibly TRBD1 (5 bases). Trimming removed 5 bases from V and 1 base from J, with 18 bases in between. CDR1 LGHNT and CDR2 FRNRAP come from the germline V gene. This CDR3 region has 17 residues. CDR3 region: CASGPRHGHKSNQPQHF. The CDR3 nucleotides read TGTGCTAGTGGTCCCCGACATGGACACAAGAGCAATCAGCCCCAGCATTTT.

This chain connects TRBV7-9 to TRBJ1-1; D gene uncertain. The CDR3 covers 13 residues. V dropped 1 base and J dropped 7 bases, with 10 bases sitting between them. Germline values: CDR1 SEHNR, CDR2 FQNEAQ (reference sequence). The CDR3 DNA sequence: TGTGCCAGCAGCTTAGGGGCAATCGGTGAAGCTTTCTTT. The encoded protein is CASSLGAIGEAFF. Full variable domain (outside the CDR3, taken from reference TRBV7-9 and TRBJ1-1): DTGVSQNPRHKITKRGQNVTFRCDPISEHNRLYWYRQTLGQGPEFLTYFQNEAQLEKSRLLSDRFSAERPKGSFSTLEIQRTEQGDSAMYLCASSLGAIGEAFFGQGTRLTVV.

The V gene is TRBV27, the J gene TRBJ1-1; TRBD1 aligns across 9 bases. Germline assignment: CDR1 MNHEY and CDR2 SMNVEV (reference sequence). The length of the CDR3 is 14 residues. V dropped 1 base and J dropped 11; count of bases not matched to a gene: 8. The CDR3 nucleotides are TGTGCCAGCAGTTTATACAACAGGGGGCGTCGTGCTTTCTTT. This gives the protein CASSLYNRGRRAFF.

This clone has only one observation. This chain links TRBV6-5 with TRBJ1-1; 9 bases agree with TRBD1. This CDR3 has 14 residues. The germline gives CDR1 MNHEY, CDR2 SVGAGI. J gave up 5 bases and V 4 bases, and 5 bases lay outside the gene matches. The CDR3 DNA reads TGTGCCAGCAGTTGGGAGACAGGGGGTACTGAAGCTTTCTTT. It codes for CASSWETGGTEAFF.

The chain links TRBV6-6 to TRBJ2-5, with no clear D. V lost 4 bases and J 5 bases, leaving 5 bases between the germline ends. This CDR3 is 11 amino acids long. The germline V gene encodes CDR1 MNHNY and CDR2 SVGAGI (reference sequence). In nucleotides, the CDR3 is TGTGCCAGCAGTTCCCTGGAGACCCAGTACTTC. This translates into CASSSLETQYF.

The CDR3 DNA reads TGTGCCAGCAGCTACGGGACAGGGTTGAACACTGAAGCTTTCTTT. Amino acid sequence: CASSYGTGLNTEAFF. V and J are TRBV7-9 and TRBJ1-1; 9 bases fit TRBD1. CDR1 is SEHNR and CDR2 is FQNEAQ in the germline V gene (reference sequence). This CDR3 has 15 residues. With V trimmed by 4 bases and J by 0 bases, 3 bases remained unmatched.

The V call is TRBV5-6, the J call TRBJ2-5; TRBD1 matches 7 bases. The CDR3 has 13 residues. The ends lost 4 bases at V and 5 bases at J; junction bases unmatched: 5. In germline, CDR1 is SGHDT, CDR2 YYEEEE. CDR3 DNA: TGTGCCAGCAGCCCGGGACAGATTGAGACCCAGTACTTC. It encodes CASSPGQIETQYF.

Regarding this clone: This same CDR3 is encoded by further DNA sequences in the sample. The chain joins TRBV6-5 to TRBJ1-3; D may be TRBD1 (6 bases). CDR1 MNHEY and CDR2 SVGAGI come from the germline V gene. The CDR3 extends over 15 amino acids. The V end lost 2 bases, the J end lost 1 base, and 9 bases lay between the germline ends. CDR3 loop: CASSYGRGSGNTIYF. The CDR3 bases are TGTGCCAGCAGTTACGGCAGGGGTTCTGGAAACACCATATATTTT.

V usage is TRBV19 and J usage is TRBJ1-2; D is ambiguous. CDR1 and CDR2 (germline): LNHDA, SQIVND (reference sequence). The CDR3 contains 17 residues. The germline V and J ends were trimmed by 5 bases and 0 bases, with 19 bases remaining between them. The CDR3 loop is CASSLPAGGRSNYGYTF. The CDR3 DNA reads TGTGCCAGTAGTCTCCCCGCGGGCGGACGCTCTAACTATGGCTACACCTTC. Complete variable domain (other parts from reference TRBV19 and TRBJ1-2): DGGITQSPKYLFRKEGQNVTLSCEQNLNHDAMYWYRQDPGQGLRLIYYSQIVNDFQKGDIAEGYSVSREKKESFPLTVTSAQKNPTAFYLCASSLPAGGRSNYGYTFGSGTRLTVV.

The chain joins TRBV5-1 to TRBJ2-5, with TRBD2 matching over 10 bases. After removal of 4 bases from V and 5 bases from J, the junction contained 5 bases not matched to a gene. This CDR3 spans 14 amino acids. Germline-derived CDR1 and CDR2 are SGHRS and YFSETQ. The CDR3 here is CASSVSGGMETQYF. Written as DNA, the CDR3 is TGCGCCAGCAGCGTTAGCGGGGGGATGGAGACCCAGTACTTC.

The chain combines TRBV9 with TRBJ2-1; TRBD2 matches 7 bases. The germline gives CDR1 SGDLS, CDR2 YYNGEE. The CDR3 loop spans 15 amino acids. Unmatched junction bases numbered 10, after V lost 0 bases and J lost 10 bases. The CDR3 protein is CASSVAGGPSSEQFF. The CDR3 nucleotides are TGTGCCAGCAGCGTAGCGGGAGGCCCCTCCTCGGAGCAGTTCTTC. The variable domain in full, completed from reference TRBV9 and TRBJ2-1, reads DSGVTQTPKHLITATGQRVTLRCSPRSGDLSVYWYQQSLDQGLQFLIQYYNGEERAKGNILERFSAQQFPDLHSELNLSSLELGDSALYFCASSVAGGPSSEQFFGPGTRLTVL.

This clone was counted once. The chain recombines TRBV7-9 with TRBJ2-1; tentative D call: TRBD2 (5 bases). The CDR3 contains 15 residues. With 5 bases removed from V and 0 bases from J, the gap between germline ends came to 11 bases. The germline V gene has CDR1 SEHNR and CDR2 FQNEAQ (reference sequence). CDR3 DNA sequence: TGTGCCAGCAGCCCGCCGGGGAGCTCCTACAATGAGCAGTTCTTC. Translating it yields CASSPPGSSYNEQFF.